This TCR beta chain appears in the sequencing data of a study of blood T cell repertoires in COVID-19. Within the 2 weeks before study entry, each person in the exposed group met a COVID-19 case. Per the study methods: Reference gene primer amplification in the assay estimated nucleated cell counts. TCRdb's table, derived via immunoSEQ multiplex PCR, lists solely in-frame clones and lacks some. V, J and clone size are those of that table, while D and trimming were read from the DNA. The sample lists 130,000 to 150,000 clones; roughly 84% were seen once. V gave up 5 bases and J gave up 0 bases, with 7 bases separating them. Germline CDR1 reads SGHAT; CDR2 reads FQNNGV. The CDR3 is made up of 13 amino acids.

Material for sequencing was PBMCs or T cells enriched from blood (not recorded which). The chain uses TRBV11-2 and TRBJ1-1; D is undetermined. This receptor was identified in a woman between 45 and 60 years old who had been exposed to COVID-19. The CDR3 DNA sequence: TGTGCCAGCAGCCCGGTCCTGAACACTGAAGCTTTCTTT. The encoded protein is CASSPVLNTEAFF.